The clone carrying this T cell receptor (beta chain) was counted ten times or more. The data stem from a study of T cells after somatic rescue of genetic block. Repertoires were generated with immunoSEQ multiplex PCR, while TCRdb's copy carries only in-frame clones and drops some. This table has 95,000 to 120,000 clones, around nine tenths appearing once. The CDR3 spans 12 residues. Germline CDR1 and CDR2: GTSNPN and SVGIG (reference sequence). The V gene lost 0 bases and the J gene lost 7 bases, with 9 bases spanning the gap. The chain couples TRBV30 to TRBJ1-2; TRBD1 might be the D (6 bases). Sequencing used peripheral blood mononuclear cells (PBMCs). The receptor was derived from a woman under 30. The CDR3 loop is CAWSVGGSGYTF. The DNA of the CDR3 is TGTGCCTGGAGTGTAGGGGGATCTGGCTACACCTTC.